Presented here are 30 T cell receptor beta chains from one specimen sequenced in a study of cytomegalovirus exposure and HLA in healthy donors. Primers: 60 Vbeta forward and 13 Jbeta reverse. Generated by immunoSEQ multiplex PCR, the TCRdb table keeps only in-frame clones and is missing some. The table has about 94,000 clones, roughly 77% seen once. Sequencing input: PBMCs. These receptors all stem from a human donor in good health.

The gene calls are TRBV5-6 and TRBJ1-5; TRBD1 agrees at 7 bases. The trim removed 1 base at V and 0 bases at J, leaving 7 bases unmatched. The CDR3 spans 17 residues. Germline CDR1 is SGHDT and CDR2 is YYEEEE. CDR3 region: CASSLKGAGYSNQPQHF. The CDR3 DNA follows: TGTGCCAGCAGCTTGAAGGGGGCGGGGTATAGCAATCAGCCCCAGCATTTT.

The chain carries TRBV7-3 and TRBJ2-7; TRBD2 agrees at 8 bases. The CDR3 totals 15 residues. The germline CDR1 and CDR2 sequences are SGHTA and FQGTGA. The junction had 6 bases not matched to a gene; V was cut back by 2 bases and J by 3 bases. The CDR3 bases are TGTGCCAGCAGCTTATCTAGCGGGTACAACTACGAGCAGTACTTC. It yields the protein CASSLSSGYNYEQYF.

The rearrangement links TRBV6-5 to TRBJ2-7; the D gene is possibly TRBD1 (5 bases). V dropped 5 bases and J dropped 2 bases, with 13 bases sitting between them. CDR1 is MNHEY and CDR2 is SVGAGI in the germline V gene. The CDR3 covers 14 residues. The CDR3 reads CASSNQGSPYEQYF. The CDR3 bases are TGTGCCAGCAGTAATCAGGGTTCCCCCTACGAGCAGTACTTC.

This rearrangement joins TRBV11-1 to TRBJ2-7; maybe TRBD2 (6 bases). Per the germline V gene, CDR1 is SGHAT and CDR2 is FQDESV (reference sequence). There are 15 residues in the CDR3. Trimming cost V 7 bases and J 2 bases, with 18 bases left between them. DNA of the CDR3: TGTGCCAGCACCGCAGAAGGTAGCGGTACCTACGAGCAGTACTTC. It encodes CASTAEGSGTYEQYF.

The chain is built from TRBV6-4 and TRBJ2-2; 8 positions match TRBD2. The germline gives CDR1 MRHNA, CDR2 SNTAGT. The CDR3 has 14 amino acids. V lost 7 bases, J lost 0 bases, and 1 base stayed unmatched. CDR3 coding DNA: TGTGCCAGCAAGGGACTAGCGAACACCGGGGAGCTGTTTTTT. Translating it yields CASKGLANTGELFF.

The chain uses TRBV10-3 and TRBJ2-3, with 7 bases that match TRBD2. Germline V gives CDR1 ENHRY, CDR2 SYGVKD. The CDR3 has 15 residues. The junction had 6 bases not matched to a gene; V was cut back by 6 bases and J by 0 bases. The CDR3 protein is CAIRTTSISTDTQYF. The CDR3 coding sequence is TGTGCCATCAGGACGACTAGCATTAGCACAGATACGCAGTATTTT.

This clone showed up just once. V is TRBV18 and J is TRBJ2-3; 9 bases fit TRBD2. The CDR3 is 13 residues long. Trimming took 10 bases from V and 4 from J; bases not matched to a gene: 6. Germline V CDR1 and CDR2: KGHSH, LQKENI. This CDR3 reads CATSGGKADTQYF. In DNA, the CDR3 is TGTGCCACAAGCGGGGGGAAAGCAGATACGCAGTATTTT.

The chain couples TRBV7-2 to TRBJ2-2, with a tentative D call TRBD2 (6 bases). V was trimmed by 3 bases and J by 1 base, leaving 6 bases between them. Germline V lookup: CDR1 SGHTA, CDR2 FQGNSA. The length of the CDR3 is 14 residues. The CDR3 DNA sequence: TGTGCCAGCAGCTTCGGGAGGAACACCGGGGAGCTGTTTTTT. This translates into CASSFGRNTGELFF.

CDR3 loop: CASSEEGTGVYGYTF. The DNA for the CDR3 is TGTGCCAGCAGTGAAGAAGGGACAGGGGTCTATGGCTACACCTTC. J is TRBJ1-2 and V is TRBV6-1; 10 nucleotides match TRBD1. Germline V gene lookup returns CDR1 MNHNS and CDR2 SASEGT. The CDR3 extends over 15 amino acids. J gave up 4 bases and V 1 base, and 3 bases lay outside the gene matches.

This chain joins TRBV19 and TRBJ2-7; the D gene is possibly TRBD1 (6 bases). The germline gives CDR1 LNHDA, CDR2 SQIVND (reference sequence). This CDR3 has 14 residues. V dropped 3 bases and J dropped 3 bases, with 12 bases sitting between them. The CDR3 sequence is CASSIVAQGYEQYF. CDR3 sequence (DNA): TGTGCCAGTAGTATTGTAGCACAGGGCTACGAGCAGTACTTC.

The chain employs TRBV28 and TRBJ1-5, with a tentative D call TRBD1 (6 bases). The germline V gene has CDR1 MDHEN and CDR2 SYDVKM. The CDR3 extends over 16 amino acids. Trimming pared 5 bases from V and 3 bases from J, leaving 17 bases between. The CDR3 loop is CASSALQGLNNQPQHF. The CDR3 DNA reads as TGTGCCAGCAGTGCACTACAGGGACTAAACAATCAGCCCCAGCATTTT.

The genes are TRBV27 and TRBJ1-4, with TRBD1 matching over 7 bases. The germline gives CDR1 MNHEY, CDR2 SMNVEV (reference sequence). The CDR3 runs to 15 residues. Unmatched junction bases numbered 11, after V lost 5 bases and J lost 8 bases. The DNA of the CDR3 is TGTGCCAGCAGTGTACTGACAGGGAAAGGAGAAAAACTGTTTTTT. Translation: CASSVLTGKGEKLFF.

This chain connects TRBV15 to TRBJ1-2; the match to TRBD1 covers 9 bases. The CDR3 sequence is 14 residues long. Germline V gene data show CDR1 as LNHNV and CDR2 as YYDKDF (reference sequence). V was clipped by 6 bases and J by 7 bases; unmatched bases: 9. CDR3 sequence reads: CATSDGDRETGYTF. The CDR3 DNA reads as TGTGCCACCAGTGATGGGGACAGGGAGACTGGCTACACCTTC.

This clone was counted a single time. The V gene is TRBV7-3, the J gene TRBJ2-3, with D perhaps TRBD1 (5 bases). This CDR3 region has 16 residues. CDR1 and CDR2 (germline): SGHTA, FQGTGA. V lost 4 bases and J lost 6, with 20 bases in between. The CDR3 loop is CASSSRMNSKGDTQYF. CDR3 in DNA: TGTGCCAGCAGCTCCCGAATGAACTCCAAGGGGGATACGCAGTATTTT.

The V call is TRBV7-2, the J call TRBJ2-7; D not resolved. Germline CDR1 reads SGHTA; CDR2 reads FQGNSA. The CDR3 has 13 amino acids. Trimming took off 5 bases at V and 2 bases at J, with 10 bases between the two ends. For the CDR3, the DNA is TGTGCCAGCAGCATAGGACGGGCCTACGAGCAGTACTTC. This encodes CASSIGRAYEQYF.

V is TRBV19 and J is TRBJ2-1; D possibly corresponds to TRBD2 (5 bases). Germline-derived CDR1 and CDR2 are LNHDA and SQIVND (reference sequence). The CDR3 has 14 amino acids. The V end lost 3 bases, the J end lost 8 bases, and 14 bases lay between the germline ends. CDR3 nucleotides: TGTGCCAGTAGTATGGGCGTAGCGCTCGATGAGCAGTTCTTC. As protein: CASSMGVALDEQFF.

The rearrangement links TRBV7-2 to TRBJ2-1; 7 bases line up with TRBD1. This CDR3 has 11 residues. V lost 5 bases to trimming and J lost 14 bases; unmatched junction nucleotides: 6. CDR1 is SGHTA, CDR2 FQGNSA, per germline. The CDR3: CASSDRDSKFF. DNA for the CDR3: TGTGCCAGCAGCGACCGGGACAGTAAGTTCTTC.

The chain is built from TRBV7-8 and TRBJ1-3, with 7 positions matching TRBD1. The CDR3 has 15 amino acids. Trimming at V came to 3 bases and at J to 4 bases, leaving 6 bases not matched to a gene. Germline loops: CDR1 SGHVS, CDR2 FQNEAQ. CDR3 loop: CASSLRAGGGNTIYF. Here the CDR3 DNA reads TGTGCCAGCAGCTTGAGGGCAGGGGGGGGAAACACCATATATTTT.

As for this clone: Other nucleotide sequences in the sample specify the same CDR3. This chain connects TRBV5-1 to TRBJ2-5, with 7 bases aligning to TRBD2. V trimming: 4 bases; J trimming: 2 bases; junction bases outside the gene matches: 2. The CDR3 sequence is 13 residues long. Germline V gives CDR1 SGHRS, CDR2 YFSETQ. The CDR3 is CASSGGLQETQYF. The CDR3 nucleotides read TGCGCCAGCAGCGGGGGACTACAAGAGACCCAGTACTTC.

The chain links TRBV12-2 to TRBJ2-1; TRBD2 reflects the table's D call only, with no check against the DNA. TRBV12-2 is termed a pseudogene. The CDR3 spans 14 residues. CDR3 DNA sequence: TGTGCAAGTCGCGGACTAGCTGACTACAATGAGCAGTTCTTC. The encoded protein is CASRGLADYNEQFF.

The rearrangement uses TRBV6-4 and TRBJ2-1, with TRBD2 matching 9 bases. The CDR3 length is 15 residues. Germline V gives CDR1 MRHNA, CDR2 SNTAGT. J gave up 2 bases and V 5 bases, and 4 bases lay outside the gene matches. DNA of the CDR3: TGTGCCAGCAGTCCGTTAGCGGGAGCCTACAATGAGCAGTTCTTC. This gives the protein CASSPLAGAYNEQFF.

This sequence joins TRBV6-1 and TRBJ1-6; D unclear. V gave up 6 bases and J gave up 9 bases, with 18 bases separating them. This CDR3 contains 15 residues. Germline V gene data show CDR1 as MNHNS and CDR2 as SASEGT. As DNA, the CDR3 is TGTGCCAGCAGCGCGACCGGGAGACGGCTTTCACCCCTCCACTTT. Its protein product is CASSATGRRLSPLHF.

The chain recombines TRBV9 with TRBJ2-1; 7 positions match TRBD1. With V trimmed by 3 bases and J by 2 bases, 5 bases remained unmatched. Germline V lookup: CDR1 SGDLS, CDR2 YYNGEE. The CDR3 extends over 15 amino acids. The DNA of the CDR3 is TGTGCCAGCAGCGGGGGGACAGAGGCCTACAATGAGCAGTTCTTC. Its translation: CASSGGTEAYNEQFF.

This rearrangement joins TRBV30 to TRBJ2-1, with 7 nucleotides matching TRBD1. After removal of 8 bases from V and 10 bases from J, the junction contained 17 bases not matched to a gene. The CDR3 length is 14 residues. The germline gives CDR1 GTSNPN, CDR2 SVGIG (reference sequence). The CDR3 reads CAVRPKGAVEEQFF. Written as DNA, the CDR3 is TGTGCCGTACGCCCCAAGGGGGCGGTAGAAGAGCAGTTCTTC.

The chain joins TRBV29-1 to TRBJ1-5, with a possible D match to TRBD1 (6 bases). Germline CDR1 reads SQVTM; CDR2 reads ANQGSEA. Trimming removed 4 bases at V and 2 bases at J, with 12 bases between. The CDR3 runs to 14 residues. CDR3 bases: TGCAGCGTTGGTGGGGGGGCTGGCAATCAGCCCCAGCATTTT. This translates into CSVGGGAGNQPQHF.

This clone has a single count. As the CDR3 is not closed by the conserved phenylalanine or tryptophan, this likely results from a read error. The DNA is omitted, as the CDR3 cannot be located on it reliably, and the CDR3 follows TCRdb's listing. The chain joins TRBV7-2 to TRBJ1-2; whether TRBD1, the table's D call, matches the DNA was not checked. Germline assignment: CDR1 SGHTA and CDR2 FQGNSA. A total of 10 residues make up the CDR3, ends included. The CDR3 loop reads CASSFPPTTL.

The J gene is TRBJ2-5, the V gene TRBV27; D gene ambiguous. With the DNA end fitting TRBJ2-7 better, the J assignment may be wrong. This CDR3 spans 13 amino acids. Germline V gene sequence: CDR1 MNHEY, CDR2 SMNVEV (reference sequence). CDR3 coding DNA: TGTGCCAGCAGTTTATGGTCTGCCTACGAGCAGTACTTC. This translates into CASSLWSAYEQYF.

This sequence joins TRBV18 and TRBJ2-3; D is undetermined. V lost 6 bases to trimming and J lost 3 bases, with 10 bases between them. The germline CDR1 and CDR2 sequences are KGHSH and LQKENI. The CDR3 sequence is 13 residues long. The CDR3 nucleotides are TGTGCCAGCTCGGGTAGCCAGACAGATACGCAGTATTTT. Translation: CASSGSQTDTQYF.

The chain joins TRBV11-1 to TRBJ1-2; 8 bases align to TRBD1. The V segment lost 6 bases and the J segment 7 bases; nucleotides outside the gene matches: 10. Germline loops: CDR1 SGHAT, CDR2 FQDESV (reference sequence). This CDR3 is built from 14 residues. CDR3 DNA: TGTGCCAGCAGTCTAGGGCACAGGGGGTTTGGCTACACCTTC. This translates into CASSLGHRGFGYTF.

The chain employs TRBV5-1 and TRBJ2-3, with D tentatively TRBD2 (5 bases). The V and J ends lost 2 bases and 2 bases respectively, with 15 bases between them. Germline values: CDR1 SGHRS, CDR2 YFSETQ. The CDR3 extends over 16 amino acids. CDR3 region: CASSFGRGGDTDTQYF. For the CDR3, the DNA is TGCGCCAGCAGCTTCGGCCGGGGTGGGGACACAGATACGCAGTATTTT.